These 10 T cell receptor beta chains originate from one sample sequenced in a study of T cell responses to AZD1222 COVID-19 vaccine. This table comes from immunoSEQ multiplex PCR, and its TCRdb copy is limited to in-frame clones, with some not included. This sample has some 150,000 clones, with 82% found just once. The starting material was peripheral blood, obtained on day 0 of MenACWY control vaccination. The receptors come from an adult in good health.

V usage is TRBV5-1 and J usage is TRBJ1-2; TRBD1 might be the D (6 bases). Per germline, CDR1 SGHRS and CDR2 YFSETQ. V was clipped by 4 bases and J by 2 bases, with 15 bases between them. The CDR3 runs to 15 residues. Here the CDR3 DNA reads TGCGCCAGCAGCGGGGGGCGGGGAGGCAACTATGGCTACACCTTC. The encoded protein is CASSGGRGGNYGYTF.

V usage is TRBV6-5 and J usage is TRBJ1-6, with D unclear. The V end was cut by 4 bases, the J end by 0 bases, with 10 bases between. Germline V lookup: CDR1 MNHEY, CDR2 SVGAGI. This CDR3 region has 16 residues. In DNA, the CDR3 is TGTGCCAGCAGTTGGGGATCGAGCTCCTATAATTCACCCCTCCACTTT. Amino acid sequence: CASSWGSSSYNSPLHF.

V usage is TRBV19 and J usage is TRBJ1-1; no reliable D call. Germline V lookup: CDR1 LNHDA, CDR2 SQIVND (reference sequence). Trimming cost V 2 bases and J 3 bases, with 7 bases left between them. The CDR3 extends over 13 amino acids. CDR3 coding DNA: TGTGCCAGTAGTATACAGGCCTACACTGAAGCTTTCTTT. Amino acid sequence: CASSIQAYTEAFF.

CDR3 sequence reads: CASSFRSEESPLHF. The CDR3 DNA reads as TGTGCCAGCAGCTTCCGGTCTGAGGAATCACCCCTCCACTTT. This rearrangement joins TRBV5-4 to TRBJ1-6; D remains ambiguous. V gave up 2 bases and J gave up 10 bases, with 13 bases separating them. CDR3 length: 14 amino acids. The germline gives CDR1 SGHNT, CDR2 YYREEE (reference sequence).

This sequence joins TRBV19 and TRBJ1-2, with D uncertain. Trimming shortened V by 5 bases and J by 2 bases, and 15 bases separated the two germline ends. This CDR3 comprises 15 residues. The germline V gene encodes CDR1 LNHDA and CDR2 SQIVND (reference sequence). CDR3 residues: CASSVSPAGNYGYTF. CDR3 sequence (DNA): TGTGCCAGTAGTGTATCCCCGGCGGGGAACTATGGCTACACCTTC.

The chain couples TRBV11-2 to TRBJ2-2; D is perhaps TRBD1 or TRBD2 (5 bases each). The CDR3 is 15 amino acids. Trimming took off 5 bases at V and 4 bases at J, with 14 bases between the two ends. Looked up from germline, CDR1 is SGHAT and CDR2 is FQNNGV. The CDR3 region is CASSPVGVATGELFF. The CDR3 DNA reads TGTGCCAGCAGCCCGGTGGGGGTGGCCACCGGGGAGCTGTTTTTT.

This chain links TRBV6-5 with TRBJ1-3; D is uncertain. The V end lost 6 bases, the J end lost 1 base, and 13 bases lay between the germline ends. The length of the CDR3 is 15 residues. Germline CDR1 reads MNHEY; CDR2 reads SVGAGI. The CDR3 region has the DNA TGTGCCAGCAGACCCTCGGGGTATTCTGGAAACACCATATATTTT. Residues: CASRPSGYSGNTIYF.

J is TRBJ2-1 and V is TRBV30; 9 bases fit TRBD2. With V trimmed by 5 bases and J by 9 bases, 8 bases remained unmatched. The CDR3 is 13 residues long. Germline values: CDR1 GTSNPN, CDR2 SVGIG (reference sequence). The CDR3 DNA sequence: TGTGCCTGGGGCTCGCGGGGGGGCAGTGAGCAGTTCTTC. Residues: CAWGSRGGSEQFF.

V is TRBV30 and J is TRBJ1-1, with D possibly TRBD1 on 5 matching bases. Between the trimmed V and J ends, which lost 4 bases and 2 bases, there was a span of 17 bases. The CDR3 totals 15 residues. The germline V gene encodes CDR1 GTSNPN and CDR2 SVGIG (reference sequence). CDR3 amino acids: CAWTDAGTGNTEAFF. Written as DNA, the CDR3 is TGTGCCTGGACAGACGCCGGGACGGGCAACACTGAAGCTTTCTTT.

The chain has TRBV20-1 and TRBJ1-1, with D uncertain. Germline CDR1 is DFQATT and CDR2 is SNEGSKA (reference sequence). Trimming pared 3 bases from V and 8 bases from J, leaving 10 bases between. The CDR3 has 11 amino acids. Written as DNA, the CDR3 is TGCAGTGCTAGTACCCCCGGGGAAGCTTTCTTT. Protein: CSASTPGEAFF.